This T cell receptor beta chain was sequenced during a study of long-term antiretroviral therapy in people with HIV. Overall study context: The earliest samples came about a decade before the 2015 immediate-ART recommendation.

At survey level, the immunoSEQ assay was run in its v3.0 version. This table comes from immunoSEQ multiplex PCR, and its TCRdb copy is limited to in-frame clones, with some not included. The sample comprises about 20,000 clones, 65% to 80% of which are singletons, and 7.5% to 10% rests with the top ten. The V gene's germline CDR1 is SEHNR and CDR2 FQNEAQ (reference sequence). The length of the CDR3 is 14 residues. The J segment lost 8 bases and the V segment lost 5 bases, leaving 6 bases of the junction unmatched. This chain uses TRBV7-9 with TRBJ2-1; 10 nucleotides agree with TRBD1. Sample: unsorted PBMCs, taken 0.5 years before starting antiretroviral therapy. The source of this sequence is a man between 18 and 35 years old with HIV. CDR3 residues: CASSARDRGDEQFF. CDR3 DNA: TGTGCCAGCAGCGCCAGGGACAGGGGCGATGAGCAGTTCTTC.